Listed here is a single TCR beta chain. What it recognizes is unknown. Amplified TCR beta CDR3 regions came from RNA transcripts. A set of HTBI primers served as the primers for a first-round RT-PCR of the TCR CDR3. TCRdb itself ran the multiplex PCR reads through MiXCR, one entry per CDR3 protein. The repertoire has fewer than 400,000 distinct CDR3 sequences, 20% to 25% of them found once; the top ten carry around 70%. This specimen comes from a study of T cells in Graves' hyperthyroidism and ophthalmopathy. Study outcomes and limitations: Among clonotypes expanded in thyroid above 0.001, most were also found in blood.

V was trimmed by 7 bases and J by 1 base, leaving 8 bases between them. There are 12 residues in the CDR3. CDR1 and CDR2 from the germline V gene are SQVTM and ANQGSEA. The source is a middle-aged man with Graves' hyperthyroidism. The sample was blood. This chain connects TRBV29-1 to TRBJ1-3; the D gene is possibly TRBD1 (5 bases). The DNA for the CDR3 is TGCAGCGCTCAGGGATCTGGAAACACCATATATTTT. Its protein product is CSAQGSGNTIYF.